The 12 T cell receptor beta chains given below trace back to one sample, sequenced in a study of T cell repertoires in cytomegalovirus infection. Each CDR3 protein is one row after TCRdb ran MiXCR on the reads. The table has 500,000 or so distinct CDR3 sequences, 16% seen once. Material: CD8+ T cells from PBMCs. These receptors were collected from a human donor in good health (CMV status not recorded). Some clones in this sample may be carry-over from other donors' samples.

This clonotype was seen more than once but under ten times. The chain uses TRBV10-3 and TRBJ1-5, with TRBD1 identical over 10 bases. Germline CDR1 ENHRY, CDR2 SYGVKD. The CDR3 covers 15 residues. J gave up 6 bases and V 4 bases, and 6 bases lay outside the gene matches. CDR3 protein: CAISATTGGGQPQHF. Written as DNA, the CDR3 is TGTGCCATCAGTGCTACGACAGGGGGCGGTCAGCCCCAGCATTTT.

This clonotype was seen ten or more times. V and J are TRBV19 and TRBJ1-5; a possible D gene is TRBD1 (6 bases). V was clipped by 4 bases and J by 0 bases, with 10 bases between them. The CDR3 runs 15 residues. In germline, CDR1 is LNHDA, CDR2 SQIVND (reference sequence). The CDR3: CASSTGRGSNQPQHF. The DNA for the CDR3 is TGTGCCAGTAGTACCGGCAGGGGTAGCAATCAGCCCCAGCATTTT.

This clonotype has a handful of counts. The chain uses TRBV6-5 and TRBJ2-2, with D perhaps TRBD2 (5 bases). V dropped 3 bases and J dropped 4 bases, with 12 bases sitting between them. The germline CDR1 and CDR2 sequences are MNHEY and SVGAGI. CDR3 length: 15 residues. CDR3 region: CASSYRAGGTGELFF. CDR3 bases: TGTGCCAGCAGTTATCGCGCGGGTGGCACCGGGGAGCTGTTTTTT.

V is TRBV7-3 and J is TRBJ1-2; D is possibly TRBD1 (5 bases). Trimming shortened V by 1 base and J by 8 bases, and 11 bases separated the two germline ends. Per germline, CDR1 SGHTA and CDR2 FQGTGA. The CDR3 covers 13 residues. Written as DNA, the CDR3 is TGTGCCAGCAGCTTAATGGCGGGGGACGGCTACACCTTC. Translating it yields CASSLMAGDGYTF.

This clonotype has ten or more counts. The V gene is TRBV7-8, the J gene TRBJ2-2; D is perhaps TRBD1 or TRBD2 (5 bases each). CDR3 length equals 16 residues. The germline gives CDR1 SGHVS, CDR2 FQNEAQ. V was trimmed by 3 bases and J by 3 bases, leaving 14 bases between them. CDR3: CASSFSGTDYTGELFF. The CDR3, as DNA: TGTGCCAGCAGCTTTTCCGGGACCGACTACACCGGGGAGCTGTTTTTT.

The J gene is TRBJ2-2, the V gene TRBV12-3 or TRBV12-4, with 14 bases fitting TRBD2. The V and J ends lost 6 bases and 9 bases, in that order; junction bases with no gene match: 3. CDR3 length: 14 residues. In DNA form, the CDR3 reads TGTGCCAGCAGAAGACTAGCGGGGGGGCGGGAGCTGTTTTTT. Its protein is CASRRLAGGRELFF.

This clonotype was recorded at least ten times. DNA of the CDR3: TGTGCCAGCAGCTTAGGGGTAGCGACCGAATGGGGGCAGTTCTTC. This gives the protein CASSLGVATEWGQFF. This rearrangement joins TRBV7-9 to TRBJ2-1; possibly TRBD2 for D (5 bases). Deletions cut 1 base from V and 12 bases from J, with 19 bases between. Germline V gene data show CDR1 as SEHNR and CDR2 as FQNEAQ (reference sequence). The CDR3 is 15 amino acids.

This clonotype showed up just a few times. This sequence joins TRBV24-1 and TRBJ1-5; TRBD1 agrees at 7 bases. The CDR3 is made up of 16 amino acids. Germline V gives CDR1 KGHDR, CDR2 SFDVKD. V was clipped by 3 bases and J by 0 bases; unmatched bases: 4. CDR3 coding DNA: TGTGCCACCAGTGATGGGACAGCCCCTAGCAATCAGCCCCAGCATTTT. Its protein product is CATSDGTAPSNQPQHF.

V and J are TRBV9 and TRBJ2-1, with D possibly being TRBD1 (6 bases). CDR3 length equals 13 residues. In germline, CDR1 is SGDLS, CDR2 YYNGEE. Trimming shortened V by 0 bases and J by 5 bases, and 6 bases separated the two germline ends. The DNA for the CDR3 is TGTGCCAGCAGCGTAGAGGGGGACAATGAGCAGTTCTTC. Protein product: CASSVEGDNEQFF. The entire variable domain, with the rest obtained from reference TRBV9 and TRBJ2-1, is as follows: DSGVTQTPKHLITATGQRVTLRCSPRSGDLSVYWYQQSLDQGLQFLIQYYNGEERAKGNILERFSAQQFPDLHSELNLSSLELGDSALYFCASSVEGDNEQFFGPGTRLTVL.

This clonotype was detected ten times or more. The rearrangement joins TRBV12-5 to TRBJ1-1, with no clear D. Trimming cost V 5 bases and J 7 bases, with 8 bases left between them. The length of the CDR3 is 11 residues. The V gene's germline CDR1 is LGHNT and CDR2 FRNRAP. DNA of the CDR3: TGTGCTAGTGGTAACCCGGGTGAAGCTTTCTTT. This translates into CASGNPGEAFF.

This clonotype was observed many times. The V call is TRBV7-6, the J call TRBJ1-4; TRBD1 might be the D (5 bases). This CDR3 region has 16 residues. Trimming cost V 4 bases and J 0 bases, with 12 bases left between them. CDR1 is SGHVS, CDR2 FNYEAQ, per germline. The CDR3 region has the DNA TGTGCCAGCAGCTCGAAGGGGCCTGCAACTAATGAAAAACTGTTTTTT. Residues: CASSSKGPATNEKLFF.

This clonotype occurred many times. The rearrangement uses TRBV7-9 and TRBJ2-7; a weak D match, TRBD1 (6 bases). Trimming pared 1 base from V and 5 bases from J, leaving 9 bases between. From germline, CDR1 is SEHNR and CDR2 FQNEAQ (reference sequence). The CDR3 sequence is 13 residues long. The DNA for the CDR3 is TGTGCCAGCAGCTTAGGGGGGCACAACGAGCAGTACTTC. Translation: CASSLGGHNEQYF.